Below are 5 T cell receptor beta chains sequenced from a single sample in a study of blood T cell repertoires in COVID-19. Here immunoSEQ multiplex PCR was the method, and the copy in TCRdb shows in-frame clones only, minus some. Of 130,000 to 150,000 clones listed, approximately 85% are singletons. The sequenced material came from peripheral blood. These receptors were taken from a human donor with acute or convalescent COVID-19. The donor label of this sample is uncertain.

The V gene is TRBV6-4, the J gene TRBJ2-2; no definite D call. Trimming took off 1 base at V and 6 bases at J, with 6 bases between the two ends. This CDR3 comprises 13 residues. Germline loops: CDR1 MRHNA, CDR2 SNTAGT. The CDR3 DNA reads TGTGCCAGCAGTGACTTCGCGCCCGGGGAGCTGTTTTTT. It yields the protein CASSDFAPGELFF.

The V call is TRBV7-8, the J call TRBJ2-1, with TRBD2 identical over 9 bases. The CDR3 loop spans 15 amino acids. The ends lost 5 bases at V and 5 bases at J; junction bases unmatched: 7. CDR1 is SGHVS and CDR2 is FQNEAQ in the germline V gene. The CDR3 coding sequence is TGTGCCAGCAGCCTAATGGGGACTAGCAACAATGAGCAGTTCTTC. Amino acid sequence: CASSLMGTSNNEQFF.

This clone was seen at least ten times. The CDR3 loop reads CASSVEEGYGYTF. In nucleotides, the CDR3 is TGTGCCAGCAGCGTAGAGGAGGGATATGGCTACACCTTC. The chain couples TRBV9 to TRBJ1-2, with D hard to call. The V end was cut by 0 bases, the J end by 5 bases, with 8 bases between. There are 13 residues in the CDR3. CDR1 is SGDLS and CDR2 is YYNGEE in the germline V gene.

This clone has only one observation. This chain connects TRBV11-3 to TRBJ2-2, with 8 bases that match TRBD2. Trimming took 4 bases from V and 7 from J; bases not matched to a gene: 5. The CDR3 totals 14 residues. From germline, CDR1 is SGHNT and CDR2 YENEEA. CDR3 amino acids: CASSSRGGNGELFF. In DNA form, the CDR3 reads TGTGCCAGCAGCTCCCGGGGGGGTAACGGGGAGCTGTTTTTT.

The V call is TRBV28, the J call TRBJ1-2; D possibly corresponds to TRBD1 (5 bases). CDR3 length equals 15 residues. Trimming stripped 3 bases from V and 4 bases from J, with 15 bases between. In germline, CDR1 is MDHEN, CDR2 SYDVKM. The CDR3 coding sequence is TGTGCCAGCAGTTTGGGGCAGGGTGGTATCTATGGCTACACCTTC. Protein product: CASSLGQGGIYGYTF.